This T cell receptor beta chain appears in the sequencing data of a study of cytomegalovirus exposure and HLA in healthy donors. The method was immunoSEQ multiplex PCR; TCRdb's version includes in-frame clones alone and lacks a portion of them. The sample holds around 140,000 clones, 94% seen once. Germline V gene lookup returns CDR1 PRHDT and CDR2 FYEKMQ (reference sequence). Between the trimmed V and J ends, which lost 5 bases and 8 bases, there was a span of 10 bases. The CDR3 has 12 residues. The V gene is TRBV13, the J gene TRBJ2-1; D remains ambiguous. This clonotype was obtained from a man younger than 30 in good health and CMV-seropositive. Sample: PBMCs. Written as DNA, the CDR3 is TGTGCCAGCAGCGCTAGTTTAGATGAGCAGTTCTTC. Protein: CASSASLDEQFF.